This TCR beta chain derives from a study of T-cell memory formation after mild COVID-19. Overall study findings and caveats: Day 15 to 85 contracting clones showed balanced CD4/CD8; later expanders leaned CD4+.

TCRdb used MiXCR to reprocess the 5' RACE reads, holding one entry per CDR3 protein. The repertoire holds tens of thousands of distinct CDR3 sequences, with over 15% as singletons. V dropped 5 bases and J dropped 2 bases, with 14 bases sitting between them. Looked up from germline, CDR1 is SGHDT and CDR2 is YYEEEE. The CDR3 spans 15 residues. With respect to this clonotype: What it binds is not known.

The sequencing input was PBMCs or a T cell subset sorted from them (not recorded which). The clonotype comes from an adult woman who had mild COVID-19 (a few samples of this study predate the infection). Cell type and time point are not known. The V gene is TRBV5-6, the J gene TRBJ1-3, with D unclear. This chain's CDR3 is CASSHPGRAGNTIYF. In DNA form, the CDR3 reads TGTGCCAGCAGTCACCCCGGGAGGGCTGGAAACACCATATATTTT.